What follows are 21 T cell receptor beta chains derived from one specimen sequenced in a study of Ad26.COV2.S vaccination and SARS-CoV-2 variants. Sequenced by immunoSEQ multiplex PCR; TCRdb stores in-frame clones only, minus some. The sample records around 300,000 clones, about 90% being singletons. Treatment specified: roughly 20 received Ad26.COV2.S at low or high dose, single or two shots; roughly five received placebo; per-sample allocation not given. At day 63 after the first vaccine or placebo injection, samples were drawn. The specimen was peripheral blood, collected in a trial of Ad26.COV2.S vaccine versus placebo. The receptors were gathered from a person aged 18 to 59 who received the Ad26.COV2.S COVID-19 vaccine or a placebo.

The V call is TRBV4-2, the J call TRBJ1-6; D remains unclear. CDR3 length: 14 residues. V lost 3 bases, J lost 7 bases, and 10 bases lay in between. CDR1 and CDR2 (germline): LGHNA, YNFKEQ. The CDR3 nucleotides read TGTGCCAGCAGCCATTCAGGTCAGAATTCACCCCTCCACTTT. Amino acids: CASSHSGQNSPLHF.

The chain links TRBV6-5 to TRBJ1-5, with 8 bases aligning to TRBD1. The trim removed 11 bases at V and 3 bases at J, leaving 9 bases unmatched. The CDR3 loop spans 14 amino acids. Germline CDR1 MNHEY, CDR2 SVGAGI. CDR3 in amino acids: CAGPQGDPNQPQHF. The CDR3 DNA reads as TGTGCCGGACCACAGGGGGATCCCAATCAGCCCCAGCATTTT.

This chain connects TRBV25-1 to TRBJ1-1; D unclear. The V gene's germline CDR1 is MGHDK and CDR2 SYGVNS. The V and J ends lost 8 bases and 0 bases respectively, with 10 bases between them. This CDR3 is built from 13 residues. This chain's CDR3 is CASALTVNTEAFF. The CDR3 bases are TGTGCCAGCGCCCTTACAGTGAACACTGAAGCTTTCTTT.

J is TRBJ2-1 and V is TRBV28, with D uncertain. Trimming pared 3 bases from V and 9 bases from J, leaving 3 bases between. CDR3 length: 10 amino acids. From germline, CDR1 is MDHEN and CDR2 SYDVKM. CDR3 residues: CASSLSEQFF. DNA of the CDR3: TGTGCCAGCAGTTTGAGTGAGCAGTTCTTC.

The genes are TRBV5-6 and TRBJ1-2; D is unresolved. From germline, CDR1 is SGHDT and CDR2 YYEEEE. Between the trimmed V and J ends, which lost 1 base and 4 bases, there was a span of 2 bases. The CDR3 extends over 11 amino acids. The CDR3 sequence: CASSLTYGYTF. In nucleotides, the CDR3 is TGTGCCAGCAGCTTGACCTATGGCTACACCTTC.

V usage is TRBV3-1 (or the pseudogene TRBV3-2) and J usage is TRBJ1-4, with no clear D. CDR3 length: 12 amino acids. V was trimmed by 4 bases and J by 6 bases, leaving 6 bases between them. Germline-derived CDR1 and CDR2 are LGHDT and YNNKEL (reference sequence). In DNA form, the CDR3 reads TGTGCCAGCAGCCCCGTTGATGAAAAACTGTTTTTT. This gives the protein CASSPVDEKLFF.

The chain employs TRBV7-6 and TRBJ2-3; 8 positions agree with TRBD2. CDR3 length: 13 residues. Germline-derived CDR1 and CDR2 are SGHVS and FNYEAQ. V gave up 7 bases and J gave up 7 bases; unmatched junction bases: 7. CDR3 region: CASKAGERNTQYF. The CDR3 nucleotides are TGTGCCAGCAAAGCGGGAGAGCGGAATACGCAGTATTTT.

The genes are TRBV5-4 and TRBJ2-7; the D gene is possibly TRBD1 (6 bases). Trimming left V 4 bases short and J 6 bases short, with 14 bases between. CDR3 length equals 13 residues. The germline gives CDR1 SGHNT, CDR2 YYREEE (reference sequence). The DNA of the CDR3 is TGTGCCAGCAGCCCTCAACAGGGAACCGAGCAGTACTTC. Translated: CASSPQQGTEQYF.

This sequence joins TRBV18 and TRBJ1-1, with unresolved D. The CDR3 runs to 14 residues. Germline V gene data show CDR1 as KGHSH and CDR2 as LQKENI. V was trimmed by 0 bases and J by 3 bases, leaving 8 bases between them. The CDR3 protein is CASSPPVSDTEAFF. In nucleotides, the CDR3 is TGTGCCAGCTCACCACCGGTGTCGGACACTGAAGCTTTCTTT.

The chain has TRBV4-2 and TRBJ1-2, with no clear D. Trimming removed 0 bases at V and 4 bases at J, with 9 bases between. In germline, CDR1 is LGHNA, CDR2 YNFKEQ. This CDR3 has 14 amino acids. The CDR3 reads CASSQDLGSYGYTF. CDR3 in DNA: TGTGCCAGCAGCCAAGATTTGGGGAGCTATGGCTACACCTTC.

This clone was counted a few times. In DNA, the CDR3 is TGTGCCAGCAGTGAAATCTCTGAGAACTATGGCTACACCTTC. Its protein is CASSEISENYGYTF. The genes are TRBV2 and TRBJ1-2, with D unclear. Germline CDR1 and CDR2: SNHLY and FYNNEI. Trimming left V 2 bases short and J 2 bases short, with 9 bases between. The CDR3 is made up of 14 amino acids.

J is TRBJ1-2 and V is TRBV7-9; D gene uncertain. CDR1 SEHNR and CDR2 FQNEAQ come from the germline V gene (reference sequence). There are 12 residues in the CDR3. Trimming pared 4 bases from V and 4 bases from J, leaving 7 bases between. The CDR3 DNA follows: TGTGCCAGCAGCTCTCAAGGCTATGGCTACACCTTC. It codes for CASSSQGYGYTF.

This rearrangement joins TRBV4-3 to TRBJ2-1; TRBD2 aligns across 10 bases. V gave up 3 bases and J gave up 7 bases; unmatched junction bases: 15. The CDR3 extends over 18 amino acids. CDR1 and CDR2 from the germline V gene are LGHNA and YSLEER. The CDR3 loop is CASSHLSGRADQENEQFF. CDR3 in DNA: TGCGCCAGCAGCCATTTGAGCGGGAGGGCCGATCAAGAGAATGAGCAGTTCTTC.

The rearrangement links TRBV12-3 or TRBV12-4 to TRBJ1-2; D not certain. V lost 3 bases and J lost 4, with 6 bases in between. The CDR3 extends over 12 amino acids. The CDR3 loop reads CASSFTSYGYTF. CDR3 coding DNA: TGTGCCAGCAGTTTTACGTCCTATGGCTACACCTTC.

CDR3 DNA sequence: TGTGCCAGCAGCCCCCGGGGGAGTTACGAGCAGTACGTC. This codes for CASSPRGSYEQYV. The chain combines TRBV27 with TRBJ2-7; weak D call: TRBD2 (6 bases). The germline CDR1 and CDR2 sequences are MNHEY and SMNVEV (reference sequence). This CDR3 spans 13 amino acids. V lost 6 bases and J 4 bases, leaving 13 bases between the germline ends.

CDR3 in DNA: TGTGCCAGCAGCCCCCCCGGACAGAGGGTTAGGGCGCAGTATTTT. Translation: CASSPPGQRVRAQYF. The chain employs TRBV7-9 and TRBJ2-3; D is possibly TRBD1 (6 bases). The CDR3 has 15 residues. CDR1 is SEHNR, CDR2 FQNEAQ, per germline (reference sequence). The V gene lost 5 bases and the J gene lost 10 bases, with 22 bases spanning the gap.

The chain combines TRBV6-6 with TRBJ1-1; D gene uncertain. Germline CDR1 reads MNHNY; CDR2 reads SVGAGI (reference sequence). The CDR3 loop spans 13 amino acids. V was shortened by 4 bases and J by 1 base, with 7 bases between the two germline ends. CDR3 region: CASSSEENTEAFF. The CDR3 DNA sequence: TGTGCCAGCAGTTCTGAGGAGAACACTGAAGCTTTCTTT.

The chain recombines TRBV7-6 with TRBJ2-2; D possibly corresponds to TRBD2 (5 bases). CDR3 length: 15 amino acids. The germline V and J ends were trimmed by 5 bases and 6 bases, with 16 bases remaining between them. Germline V gives CDR1 SGHVS, CDR2 FNYEAQ. CDR3 sequence: CASSRDESRAGELFF. The CDR3 DNA reads TGTGCCAGCAGCCGGGATGAGAGTAGGGCCGGGGAGCTGTTTTTT.

The genes are TRBV7-2 and TRBJ2-2; D gene unclear. Trimming removed 2 bases from V and 3 bases from J, with 22 bases in between. There are 19 residues in the CDR3. CDR1 SGHTA and CDR2 FQGNSA come from the germline V gene. The CDR3 DNA follows: TGTGCCAGCAGCTTATATCCCCAATCTGGCGGAGACTACACCGGGGAGCTGTTTTTT. Protein sequence: CASSLYPQSGGDYTGELFF.

This clone was found once. The DNA of the CDR3 is TGTGCCAGTTGGGTAGGCGGGCAGCCCCAGCATTTT. Translated, it gives CASWVGGQPQHF. The V call is TRBV28, the J call TRBJ1-5; no clear D. The CDR3 loop spans 12 amino acids. The ends were cut back, 9 bases at V and 7 bases at J, with 13 bases in the middle. Germline CDR1 MDHEN, CDR2 SYDVKM.

The chain is built from TRBV5-1 and TRBJ2-1; TRBD2 might be the D (5 bases). Looked up from germline, CDR1 is SGHRS and CDR2 is YFSETQ. The CDR3 covers 17 residues. Trimming shortened V by 0 bases and J by 0 bases, and 13 bases separated the two germline ends. The CDR3 sequence is CASSLVVAPSSYNEQFF. In DNA form, the CDR3 reads TGCGCCAGCAGCTTGGTAGTAGCGCCGAGCTCCTACAATGAGCAGTTCTTC.